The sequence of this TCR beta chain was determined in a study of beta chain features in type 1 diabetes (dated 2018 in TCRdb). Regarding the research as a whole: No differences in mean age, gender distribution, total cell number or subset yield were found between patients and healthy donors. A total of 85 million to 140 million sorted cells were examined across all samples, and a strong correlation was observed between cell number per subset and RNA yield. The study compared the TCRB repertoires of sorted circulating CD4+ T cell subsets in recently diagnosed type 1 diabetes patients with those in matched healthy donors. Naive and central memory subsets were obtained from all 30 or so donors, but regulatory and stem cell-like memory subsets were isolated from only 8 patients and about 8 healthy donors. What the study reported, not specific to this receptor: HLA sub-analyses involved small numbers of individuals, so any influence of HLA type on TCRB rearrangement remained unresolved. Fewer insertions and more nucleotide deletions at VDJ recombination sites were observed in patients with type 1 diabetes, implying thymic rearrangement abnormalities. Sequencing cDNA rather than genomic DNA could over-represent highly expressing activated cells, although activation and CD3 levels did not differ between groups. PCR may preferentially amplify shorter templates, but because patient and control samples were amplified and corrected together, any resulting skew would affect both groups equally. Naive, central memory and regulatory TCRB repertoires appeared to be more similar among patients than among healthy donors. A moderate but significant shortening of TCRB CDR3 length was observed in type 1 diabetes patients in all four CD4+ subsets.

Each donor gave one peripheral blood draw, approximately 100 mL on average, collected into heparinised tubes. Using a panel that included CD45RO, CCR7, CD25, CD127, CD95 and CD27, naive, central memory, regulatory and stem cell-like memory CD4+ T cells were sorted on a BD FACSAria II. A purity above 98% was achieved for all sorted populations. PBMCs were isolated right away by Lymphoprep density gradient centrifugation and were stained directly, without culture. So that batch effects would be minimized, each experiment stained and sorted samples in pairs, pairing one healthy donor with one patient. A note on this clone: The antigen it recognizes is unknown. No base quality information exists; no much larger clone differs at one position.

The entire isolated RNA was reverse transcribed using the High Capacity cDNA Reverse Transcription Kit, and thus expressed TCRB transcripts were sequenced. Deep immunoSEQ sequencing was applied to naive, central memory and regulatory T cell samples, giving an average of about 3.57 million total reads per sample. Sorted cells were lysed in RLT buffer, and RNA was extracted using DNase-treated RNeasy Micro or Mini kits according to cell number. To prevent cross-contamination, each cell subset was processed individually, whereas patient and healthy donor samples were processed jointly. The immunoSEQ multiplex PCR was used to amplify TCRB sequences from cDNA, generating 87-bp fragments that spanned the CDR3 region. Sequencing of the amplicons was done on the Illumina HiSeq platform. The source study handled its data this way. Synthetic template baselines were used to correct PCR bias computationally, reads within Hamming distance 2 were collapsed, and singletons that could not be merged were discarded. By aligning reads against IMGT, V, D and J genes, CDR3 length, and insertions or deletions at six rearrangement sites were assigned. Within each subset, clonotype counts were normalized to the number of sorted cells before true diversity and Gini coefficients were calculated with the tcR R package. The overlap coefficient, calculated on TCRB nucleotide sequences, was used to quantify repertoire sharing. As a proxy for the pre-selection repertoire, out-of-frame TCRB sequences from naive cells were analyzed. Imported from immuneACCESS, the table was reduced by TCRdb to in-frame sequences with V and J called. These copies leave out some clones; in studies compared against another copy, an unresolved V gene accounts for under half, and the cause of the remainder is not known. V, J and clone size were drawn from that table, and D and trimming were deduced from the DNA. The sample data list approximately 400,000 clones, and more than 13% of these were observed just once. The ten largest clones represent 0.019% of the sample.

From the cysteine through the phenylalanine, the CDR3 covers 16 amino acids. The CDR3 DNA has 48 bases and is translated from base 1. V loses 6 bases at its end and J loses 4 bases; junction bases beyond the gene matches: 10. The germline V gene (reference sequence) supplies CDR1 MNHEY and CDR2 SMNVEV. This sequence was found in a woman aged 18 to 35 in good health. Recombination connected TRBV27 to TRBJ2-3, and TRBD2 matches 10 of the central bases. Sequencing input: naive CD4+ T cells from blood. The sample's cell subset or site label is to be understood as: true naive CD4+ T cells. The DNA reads TGTGCCAGCAGACAGCCTAGCGGGAGTCGATCAGATACGCAGTATTTT. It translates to CASRQPSGSRSDTQYF.